This T cell receptor beta chain is drawn from a study of regulatory T cells in long-lasting Graves disease. About the research overall: Duration of antithyroid drug therapy among newly diagnosed Graves' patients was under 3 months.

The time point is: newly diagnosed GD, antithyroid drugs for less than 3 months. Preparation of the TCR library used RNA extracted from PBMCs. Study-level findings and limits: Persistent disease preferred TRBV28, TRBJ1-2 and TRBJ2-5; new disease, TRBV20-1 and TRBJ2-1.

The TCR beta library used iRepertoire HTBI primers with Arm-PCR amplification of CDR3. Each CDR3 protein is one row after TCRdb ran MiXCR on the multiplex PCR reads. The sample includes 440,000 or so distinct CDR3 sequences, 15% of them seen just once. This clonotype was recorded a few times. Its matching antigen is unknown. The junction differs from germline at one of its ends, possibly a read error. This CDR3 region has 12 residues. Looked up from germline, CDR1 is MDHEN and CDR2 is SYDVKM. The sample was also linked to a second study, of T cells in Graves' hyperthyroidism and ophthalmopathy. From that second work: Blood also showed most of the thyroid clonotypes that were expanded above 0.001.

The chain employs TRBV28 and TRBJ1-1; 7 nucleotides match TRBD1. This receptor was identified in a woman aged 25-40 years with Graves disease. Sequenced material: peripheral blood mononuclear cells (PBMCs), taken at new diagnosis, from a patient treated with antithyroid drugs. CDR3 protein: CASSTGVTGAFF. The CDR3 region has the DNA TGTGCCAGCAGTACAGGGGTTACTGGAGCTTTCTTT.